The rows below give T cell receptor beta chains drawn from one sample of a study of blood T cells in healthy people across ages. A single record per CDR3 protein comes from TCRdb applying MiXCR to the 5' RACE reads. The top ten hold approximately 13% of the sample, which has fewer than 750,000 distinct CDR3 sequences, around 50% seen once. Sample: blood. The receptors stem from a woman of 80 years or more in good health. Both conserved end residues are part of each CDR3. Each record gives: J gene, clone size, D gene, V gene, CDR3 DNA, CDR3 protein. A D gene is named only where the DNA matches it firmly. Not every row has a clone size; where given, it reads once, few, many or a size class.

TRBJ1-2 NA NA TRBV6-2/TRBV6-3 TGTGCCAGCAGCGTGACGGTCCTCTATGGCTACACCTTC CASSVTVLYGYTF
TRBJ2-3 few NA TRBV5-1 TGCGCCAGCAGCATAGCCGGGGCAGATACGCAGTATTTT CASSIAGADTQYF
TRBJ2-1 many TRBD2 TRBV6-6 TGTGCCAGCAGTTACCCCCGGGGGGGCGGTAATCGCAATGAGCAGTTCTTC CASSYPRGGGNRNEQFF
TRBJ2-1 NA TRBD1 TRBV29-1 TGCAGCGTTGACGTGGGGGACAGGGACCTTTACAATGAGCAGTTCTTC CSVDVGDRDLYNEQFF
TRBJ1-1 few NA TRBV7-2 TGTGCCAGCAGCTCCCCGGGGGGCAGGACTGAAGCTTTCTTT CASSSPGGRTEAFF
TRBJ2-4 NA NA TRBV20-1 TGCAGTGCTAGCCCCGGACTCGCCAAAAACATTCAGTACTTC CSASPGLAKNIQYF
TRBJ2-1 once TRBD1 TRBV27 TGTGCCAGCGGGCGACAGGGATCCAATGAGCAGTTCTTC CASGRQGSNEQFF
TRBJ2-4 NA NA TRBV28 TGTGCCAGCAGTCGGGGAGGAGGGCTTGGCATTCAGTACTTC CASSRGGGLGIQYF
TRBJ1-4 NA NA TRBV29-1 TGCAGCGTTGAGGGAAACGGGGATGAAAAACTGTTTTTT CSVEGNGDEKLFF
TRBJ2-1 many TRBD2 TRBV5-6 TGTGCCAGCAGCCGTCTAGGACTAGCCGGCAATGAGCAGTTCTTC CASSRLGLAGNEQFF
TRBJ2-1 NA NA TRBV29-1 TGCAGCGTTGAATACCCCCGACAGCCCAATGAGCAGTTCTTC CSVEYPRQPNEQFF
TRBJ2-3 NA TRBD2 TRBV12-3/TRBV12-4 TGTGCCAGCAGTGGCCTAACTAGCGGGAGGCAAGATACGCAGTATTTT CASSGLTSGRQDTQYF
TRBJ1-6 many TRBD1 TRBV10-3 TGTGCCATCGGGGAGACAGGGATACAGAAATCACCCCTCCACTTT CAIGETGIQKSPLHF
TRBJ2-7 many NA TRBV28 TGTGCCAGCAGTTTATGGAGATACGAGCAGTACTTC CASSLWRYEQYF
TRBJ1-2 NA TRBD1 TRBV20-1 TGCAGTGCTAGCCGACAGGGGGCTGGCTACACCTTC CSASRQGAGYTF
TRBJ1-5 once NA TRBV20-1 TGCAGTGCGGACCGGGGAGGGCCCCAGCATTTT CSADRGGPQHF
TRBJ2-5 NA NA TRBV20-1 TGCAGTGTCGCGGTGGGGAACAATGAGCAGTACTTC CSVAVGNNEQYF
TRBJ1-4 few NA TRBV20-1 TGCAGTGCTAGAAATATTGATTTTTCAACTAATGAAAAACTGTTTTTT CSARNIDFSTNEKLFF
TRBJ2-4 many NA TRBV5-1 TGCGCCAGCAGCTTGGAGAGGGCTGGAAACATTCAGTACTTC CASSLERAGNIQYF
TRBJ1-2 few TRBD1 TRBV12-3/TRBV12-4 TGTGCCAGCCATACCTGGGACAGCCGCTTTCGGGGCTACACCTTC CASHTWDSRFRGYTF
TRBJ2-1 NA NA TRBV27 TGTGCCAGCAGTTCCAGGGGATGGGGCACGGACAATGAGCAGTTCTTC CASSSRGWGTDNEQFF
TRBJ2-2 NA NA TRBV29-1 TGCAGCGTTGACAAGGAGAACACCGGGGAGCTGTTTTTT CSVDKENTGELFF
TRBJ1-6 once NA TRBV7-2 TGTGCCAGCAGCGCGTTTGCTCTTCGGGCCGATAATTCACCCCTCCACTTT CASSAFALRADNSPLHF
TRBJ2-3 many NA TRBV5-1 TGCGCCAGCAGCTCGGACAGTTTCACAGATACGCAGTATTTT CASSSDSFTDTQYF
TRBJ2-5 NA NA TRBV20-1 TGCAGTGCTCTGGACGTCCCCCATGAGCAGTACTTC CSALDVPHEQYF
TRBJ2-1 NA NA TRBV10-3 TGTGCCATCAGTGACCAGGGGGAGCAGTTCTTC CAISDQGEQFF
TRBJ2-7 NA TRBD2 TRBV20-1 TGCAGTGCGGAAACCGGGACTATTCCCTACGAGCAGTACTTC CSAETGTIPYEQYF
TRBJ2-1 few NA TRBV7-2 TGTGCCAGCAGCTTGGAGGGGGATAGCTACAATGAGCAGTTCTTC CASSLEGDSYNEQFF
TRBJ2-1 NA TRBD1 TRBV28 TGTGCCAGCACTACCCCGGGACAGGTATACAATGAGCAGTTCTTC CASTTPGQVYNEQFF
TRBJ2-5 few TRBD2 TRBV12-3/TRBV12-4 TGTGCCAGCAGTCCCAATAGCGGGGGTTACAATGAGCAGTACTTC CASSPNSGGYNEQYF
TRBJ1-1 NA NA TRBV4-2 TGTGCCAGCAGCCAAAGGACAGTAGGAACTGAAGCTTTCTTT CASSQRTVGTEAFF
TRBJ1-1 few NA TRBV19 TGTGCCAGTAGTATTAACCCTTCCACAGGGTCATCTGAAGCTTTCTTT CASSINPSTGSSEAFF
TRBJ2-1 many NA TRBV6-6 TGTGCCAGCAGTTACTCCCGCGCAGGGCAGTACAATGAGCAGTTCTTC CASSYSRAGQYNEQFF
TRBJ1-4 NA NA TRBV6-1 TGTGCCAGCAGTGAAGACCCCCCAGGGGTCTTAACTAATGAAAAACGGTTTTTT CASSEDPPGVLTNEKRFF
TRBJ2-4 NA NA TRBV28 TGTGCCAGCAGTTTATCAAGTAACATTCAGTACTTC CASSLSSNIQYF
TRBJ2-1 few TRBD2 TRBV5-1 TGCGCCAGCAGCCCCAGACTAGCCAATGAGCAGTTCTTC CASSPRLANEQFF
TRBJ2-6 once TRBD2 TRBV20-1 TGCAGTGCAAACCCTAGCGGGGGGGCACTCTCTGGGGCCAACGTCCTGACTTTC CSANPSGGALSGANVLTF
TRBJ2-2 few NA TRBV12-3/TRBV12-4 TGTGCCAGCAGTTTAGTCCTTAACACCGGGGAGCTGTTTTTT CASSLVLNTGELFF
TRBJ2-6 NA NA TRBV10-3 TGTGCCATCAGTGAGGCAGAACCAGGAACATCTGGGGCCAACGTCCTGACTTTC CAISEAEPGTSGANVLTF
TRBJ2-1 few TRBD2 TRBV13 TGTGCCAGCAGCGCCCCAAGCGGGAGACCGAATGAGCAGTTCTTC CASSAPSGRPNEQFF
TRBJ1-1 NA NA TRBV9 TGTGCCAGCAGCGTAGATACAGCGATAGGGAACACTGAAGCTTTCTTT CASSVDTAIGNTEAFF
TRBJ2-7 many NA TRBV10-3 TGTGCCATCAGTGAGTTTGTCCGGGTCCAGTACTTC CAISEFVRVQYF
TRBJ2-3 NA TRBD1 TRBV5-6 TGTGCCAGCAGCGACTCCGGGACAGAGAGCACAGATACGCAGTATTTT CASSDSGTESTDTQYF
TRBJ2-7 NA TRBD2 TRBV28 TGTGCCATCCGTGCAGCGGGGCCATACGAGCAGTACTTC CAIRAAGPYEQYF
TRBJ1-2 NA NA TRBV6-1 TGTGCCAGCAACCCCCGGGGTGACTACCGCTACACCTTC CASNPRGDYRYTF
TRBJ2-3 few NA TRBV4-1 TGCGCCAGCAGCCAAGACCCGGGTCCCACAGATACGCAGTATTTT CASSQDPGPTDTQYF
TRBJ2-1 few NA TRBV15 TGTGCCACCAGCAGAGATTGGGGGGTTCAGTTCTTC CATSRDWGVQFF